The 29 T cell receptor beta chains given below trace back to one sample, sequenced in a study of T cell repertoires in cytomegalovirus infection. TCRdb re-called the reads with MiXCR, one entry per CDR3 protein. The sample lists 210,000 or so distinct CDR3 sequences, under 8.5% occurring once. The sequenced material came from PBMCs. The origin of the receptors is a human donor in good health (CMV status not recorded). Some clones in this sample may be carry-over from other donors' samples.

Ten or more counts support this clonotype. The rearrangement uses TRBV6-1 and TRBJ2-7; D may be TRBD2 (7 bases). CDR1 is MNHNS and CDR2 is SASEGT in the germline V gene. V gave up 5 bases and J gave up 2 bases, with 16 bases separating them. The CDR3 length is 15 residues. CDR3 residues: CASSPAAGAAYEQYF. DNA for the CDR3: TGTGCCAGCAGTCCGGCGGCGGGGGCCGCCTACGAGCAGTACTTC.

Many counts were recorded for this clonotype. The rearrangement uses TRBV7-9 and TRBJ1-5; no definite D call. The CDR3 consists of 14 residues. V gave up 7 bases and J gave up 0 bases, with 10 bases separating them. Germline CDR1 reads SEHNR; CDR2 reads FQNEAQ (reference sequence). The CDR3 DNA reads as TGTGCCAGCACGCTGGGGAATAGCAATCAGCCCCAGCATTTT. This encodes CASTLGNSNQPQHF.

Ten or more counts support this clonotype. The J gene is TRBJ1-4, the V gene TRBV5-1; 7 positions match TRBD1. The V gene end was trimmed by 4 bases and the J gene end by 2 bases; junction bases not matched to a gene: 5. The CDR3 is 15 amino acids. CDR1 is SGHRS and CDR2 is YFSETQ in the germline V gene. The CDR3 nucleotides are TGCGCCAGCAGCGACCCACAGGGGACTAATGAAAAACTGTTTTTT. Translated: CASSDPQGTNEKLFF.

This clonotype was recorded many times. The rearrangement uses TRBV10-3 and TRBJ2-7; possibly TRBD1 for D (5 bases). This CDR3 is built from 13 residues. Germline values: CDR1 ENHRY, CDR2 SYGVKD. V was trimmed by 3 bases and J by 2 bases, leaving 8 bases between them. The CDR3, as DNA: TGTGCCATCAGTGACGGCAGGGCCTACGAGCAGTACTTC. This gives the protein CAISDGRAYEQYF.

This clonotype was picked up many times. This chain's CDR3 is CASSSDSFDEKLFF. CDR3 DNA: TGTGCCAGCAGCTCTGACAGTTTCGATGAAAAACTGTTTTTT. The chain combines TRBV7-2 with TRBJ1-4; weak D call: TRBD1 (5 bases). With 4 bases removed from V and 6 bases from J, the gap between germline ends came to 12 bases. This CDR3 contains 14 residues. Germline CDR1 and CDR2: SGHTA and FQGNSA. The full variable domain, with the rest looked up from reference TRBV7-2 and TRBJ1-4, is GAGVSQSPSNKVTEKGKDVELRCDPISGHTALYWYRQSLGQGLEFLIYFQGNSAPDKSGLPSDRFSAERTGGSVSTLTIQRTQQEDSAVYLCASSSDSFDEKLFFGSGTQLSVL.

At least ten counts were recorded for this clonotype. This chain links TRBV5-1 with TRBJ2-5; D not resolved. Germline V lookup: CDR1 SGHRS, CDR2 YFSETQ. The length of the CDR3 is 16 residues. Trimming pared 1 base from V and 2 bases from J, leaving 15 bases between. CDR3 nucleotides: TGCGCCAGCAGCTTGCATCCAGTGGGTACTCAAGAGACCCAGTACTTC. Amino acid sequence: CASSLHPVGTQETQYF.

This clonotype was seen repeatedly, ten times or more. The CDR3 coding sequence is TGTGCCAGCAGTTTTCCCCGACAGGGGCCCAACTACGAGCAGTACTTC. It translates to CASSFPRQGPNYEQYF. The genes are TRBV28 and TRBJ2-7, with TRBD1 identical over 8 bases. V lost 3 bases, J lost 3 bases, and 10 bases stayed unmatched. Per germline, CDR1 MDHEN and CDR2 SYDVKM. The CDR3 is made up of 16 amino acids.

This clonotype was detected only a few times. V and J are TRBV7-9 and TRBJ1-1; TRBD1 agrees at 7 bases. The CDR3 totals 17 residues. V lost 5 bases, J lost 1 base, and 13 bases stayed unmatched. Germline-derived CDR1 and CDR2 are SEHNR and FQNEAQ (reference sequence). The CDR3 reads CASSPPYPGGGNTEAFF. Written as DNA, the CDR3 is TGTGCCAGCAGCCCTCCCTACCCAGGGGGTGGGAACACTGAAGCTTTCTTT.

This clonotype came up many times. This rearrangement joins TRBV7-8 to TRBJ1-1; D gene uncertain. The V gene's germline CDR1 is SGHVS and CDR2 FQNEAQ. This CDR3 is built from 13 residues. Trimming stripped 2 bases from V and 8 bases from J, with 12 bases between. CDR3: CASSLIGSSEAFF. The CDR3, as DNA: TGTGCCAGCAGCTTAATAGGGAGTAGCGAAGCTTTCTTT.

This clonotype was found many times. The V gene is TRBV7-9, the J gene TRBJ1-1, with D maybe TRBD1 (6 bases). Germline V gives CDR1 SEHNR, CDR2 FQNEAQ (reference sequence). The CDR3 loop spans 14 amino acids. The V gene lost 5 bases and the J gene lost 5 bases, with 15 bases spanning the gap. CDR3 loop: CASSPLGGATEAFF. The CDR3, as DNA: TGTGCCAGCAGCCCTCTGGGGGGGGCTACTGAAGCTTTCTTT.

This clonotype was picked up many times. V usage is TRBV4-1 and J usage is TRBJ1-2, with D maybe TRBD1 (6 bases). The CDR3 consists of 15 residues. Looked up from germline, CDR1 is MGHRA and CDR2 is YSYEKL. V was clipped by 4 bases and J by 5 bases, with 17 bases between them. CDR3 in DNA: TGCGCCAGCAGCCCCGGTGGGGGCGAAGGATATGGCTACACCTTC. Its translation: CASSPGGGEGYGYTF.

This clonotype appeared many times. V and J are TRBV7-8 and TRBJ1-1; a possible D gene is TRBD1 (5 bases). The CDR3 consists of 11 residues. The germline V gene encodes CDR1 SGHVS and CDR2 FQNEAQ. Deletions cut 11 bases from V and 1 base from J, with 8 bases between. The CDR3 spells CAAGGNTEAFF. In DNA, the CDR3 is TGTGCCGCGGGGGGGAACACTGAAGCTTTCTTT.

This clonotype has at least ten counts. The gene calls are TRBV29-1 and TRBJ2-3; 8 bases agree with TRBD2. The CDR3 extends over 16 amino acids. The junction had 19 bases not matched to a gene; V was cut back by 7 bases and J by 7 bases. CDR1 SQVTM and CDR2 ANQGSEA come from the germline V gene. The CDR3 sequence: CSAGRHHSGEMNTQYF. The CDR3 DNA is TGCAGCGCTGGGCGGCATCATAGCGGGGAAATGAATACGCAGTATTTT.

This clonotype was picked up many times. This chain uses TRBV6-2 or TRBV6-3 with TRBJ2-6, with D possibly being TRBD1 (6 bases). The CDR3 runs to 19 residues. Trimming cost V 8 bases and J 4 bases, with 27 bases left between them. The germline gives CDR1 MNHEY, CDR2 SVGEGT. CDR3 coding DNA: TGTGCCAGCCTCAGGCTGGACAGCTTCTCACTCTTCGGGGCCAACGTCCTGACTTTC. The encoded protein is CASLRLDSFSLFGANVLTF.

This clonotype was recorded many times. This sequence joins TRBV29-1 and TRBJ2-1; 7 bases are shared with TRBD1. Germline V gene sequence: CDR1 SQVTM, CDR2 ANQGSEA. With 7 bases clipped from V and 1 base from J, the junction kept 10 bases outside the gene matches. The CDR3 sequence is 15 residues long. DNA of the CDR3: TGCAGCGCAACATTGACAGGGAGATCCTACAATGAGCAGTTCTTC. Translated: CSATLTGRSYNEQFF.

This clonotype was detected ten times or more. This chain links TRBV29-1 with TRBJ2-7; D not resolved. V dropped 6 bases and J dropped 0 bases, with 9 bases sitting between them. The CDR3 is made up of 12 amino acids. The germline V gene has CDR1 SQVTM and CDR2 ANQGSEA. CDR3 loop: CSVGLGSYEQYF. The CDR3 DNA sequence: TGCAGCGTAGGGTTGGGCTCCTACGAGCAGTACTTC.

This clonotype was observed many times. This chain joins TRBV7-2 and TRBJ2-3, with D unclear. This CDR3 spans 14 amino acids. The V gene lost 2 bases and the J gene lost 4 bases, with 10 bases spanning the gap. Germline CDR1 SGHTA, CDR2 FQGNSA. CDR3 nucleotides: TGTGCCAGCAGCTTATTATTTGGGGCAGATACGCAGTATTTT. Its protein is CASSLLFGADTQYF.

This clonotype has a count of ten or more. V usage is TRBV7-2 and J usage is TRBJ2-1, with 10 nucleotides matching TRBD2. V lost 5 bases to trimming and J lost 0 bases; unmatched junction nucleotides: 4. The length of the CDR3 is 16 residues. CDR1 is SGHTA, CDR2 FQGNSA, per germline. CDR3 nucleotide sequence: TGTGCCAGCAGCATCTCTAGCGGGGGCTCCTACAATGAGCAGTTCTTC. It translates to CASSISSGGSYNEQFF.

Ten or more counts support this clonotype. The J gene is TRBJ2-4, the V gene TRBV7-2; TRBD1 or TRBD2 may be the D gene (5 bases each). The CDR3 sequence is 18 residues long. Germline CDR1 SGHTA, CDR2 FQGNSA. Between the trimmed V and J ends, which lost 5 bases and 1 base, there was a span of 21 bases. The CDR3 DNA follows: TGTGCCAGCAGCCCGAGCCTGCTAGCTCCAGGGGCCAAAAACATTCAGTACTTC. Its protein is CASSPSLLAPGAKNIQYF.

This clonotype was counted many times. The chain carries TRBV7-2 and TRBJ1-4; tentatively, D is TRBD1 (5 bases). The CDR3 has 15 residues. Between the trimmed V and J ends, which lost 7 bases and 8 bases, there was a span of 20 bases. The germline V gene has CDR1 SGHTA and CDR2 FQGNSA. CDR3 protein: CASTLGQGRGEKLFF. The CDR3 DNA reads as TGTGCCAGCACCCTCGGGCAGGGCCGGGGGGAAAAACTGTTTTTT. Full variable domain (remainder filled in from reference TRBV7-2 and TRBJ1-4): GAGVSQSPSNKVTEKGKDVELRCDPISGHTALYWYRQSLGQGLEFLIYFQGNSAPDKSGLPSDRFSAERTGGSVSTLTIQRTQQEDSAVYLCASTLGQGRGEKLFFGSGTQLSVL.

There are many counts of this clonotype. The V call is TRBV28, the J call TRBJ2-4; 9 nucleotides align to TRBD1. Trimming removed 6 bases from V and 1 base from J; junction bases left unmatched: 13. Germline V gene lookup returns CDR1 MDHEN and CDR2 SYDVKM. This CDR3 has 18 residues. The CDR3 reads CASRFTGTGREAKNIQYF. DNA of the CDR3: TGTGCCAGCAGATTTACGGGGACAGGGCGGGAGGCCAAAAACATTCAGTACTTC.

This clonotype was recorded many times. The chain is built from TRBV12-3 or TRBV12-4 and TRBJ1-2; 7 nucleotides agree with TRBD1. The V and J ends lost 6 bases and 4 bases, in that order; junction bases with no gene match: 5. The CDR3 has 13 residues. The CDR3 region has the DNA TGTGCCAGCAGCCGACAGGGTGGCTATGGCTACACCTTC. Encoded protein: CASSRQGGYGYTF.

The sample holds many counts of this clonotype. This rearrangement joins TRBV28 to TRBJ1-1; D is possibly TRBD1 (6 bases). CDR3 length: 13 amino acids. Deletions cut 3 bases from V and 6 bases from J, with 11 bases between. Germline CDR1 is MDHEN and CDR2 is SYDVKM. CDR3 region: CASSLASGAEAFF. CDR3 DNA sequence: TGTGCCAGCAGTTTGGCCTCAGGGGCTGAAGCTTTCTTT. The whole variable domain, filled in from reference TRBV28 and TRBJ1-1, reads DVKVTQSSRYLVKRTGEKVFLECVQDMDHENMFWYRQDPGLGLRLIYFSYDVKMKEKGDIPEGYSVSREKKERFSLILESASTNQTSMYLCASSLASGAEAFFGQGTRLTVV.

This clonotype showed up many times. The rearrangement links TRBV20-1 to TRBJ1-1; D gene ambiguous. The V gene's germline CDR1 is DFQATT and CDR2 SNEGSKA (reference sequence). The CDR3 sequence is 13 residues long. V dropped 2 bases and J dropped 8 bases, with 15 bases sitting between them. The CDR3 coding sequence is TGCAGTGCTAGAAGCGGACTTGCTCGGGAAGCTTTCTTT. It is translated as CSARSGLAREAFF.

This clonotype has ten or more counts. The chain combines TRBV20-1 with TRBJ2-5, with 9 bases lining up with TRBD1. V was pared by 5 bases and J by 3 bases, with 10 bases of the junction left unmatched. The germline CDR1 and CDR2 sequences are DFQATT and SNEGSKA (reference sequence). The CDR3 contains 15 residues. The CDR3 nucleotides are TGCAGTGCTTATAGACTCGGGACAGGGAAAGAGACCCAGTACTTC. It is translated as CSAYRLGTGKETQYF.

This clonotype was recorded at least ten times. The chain is built from TRBV11-3 and TRBJ2-2; 8 positions agree with TRBD1. This CDR3 is 15 amino acids long. Germline loops: CDR1 SGHNT, CDR2 YENEEA. V dropped 2 bases and J dropped 4; count of bases not matched to a gene: 3. CDR3 loop: CASSLTTGGTGELFF. The DNA for the CDR3 is TGTGCCAGCAGCTTAACTACAGGGGGCACCGGGGAGCTGTTTTTT.

This clonotype was counted many times. The chain links TRBV19 to TRBJ2-5; D remains unclear. The germline V and J ends were trimmed by 5 bases and 1 base, with 11 bases remaining between them. The germline CDR1 and CDR2 sequences are LNHDA and SQIVND (reference sequence). CDR3 size: 14 residues. CDR3 in DNA: TGTGCCAGTAGTCACGTCGGCATCCAAGAGACCCAGTACTTC. This sequence encodes CASSHVGIQETQYF.

This clonotype showed up many times. The rearrangement joins TRBV6-2 or TRBV6-3 to TRBJ2-3; 8 bases map to TRBD1. The CDR3 length is 14 residues. Germline V lookup: CDR1 MNHEY, CDR2 SVGEGT. With V trimmed by 10 bases and J by 3 bases, 9 bases remained unmatched. CDR3 residues: CATLPGGRTDTQYF. CDR3 DNA sequence: TGTGCCACTCTACCAGGGGGCAGGACAGATACGCAGTATTTT.

The rearrangement links TRBV29-1 to TRBJ2-5, with D possibly being TRBD1 (5 bases). In germline, CDR1 is SQVTM, CDR2 ANQGSEA. This CDR3 region has 13 residues. V lost 7 bases and J 6 bases, leaving 18 bases between the germline ends. As DNA, the CDR3 is TGCAGCGCTGGAGACAGACGTGTGAAGACCCAGTACTTC. It codes for CSAGDRRVKTQYF.